The sample holds a few counts of the clone carrying this T cell receptor (beta chain). The antigen is not known. This specimen belongs to a study of identical twins. The study, taken as a whole, reports: Model-predicted out-of-frame TCR alpha sharing fell below observed values in monozygotic twins. With abundant cord blood beta clonotypes, insertions were fewer; memory repertoires showed no such pattern. Invariant cells of the MAIT and iNKT types might have partly distorted the zero-insertion analyses.

MiXCR, run by TCRdb on the 5' RACE reads, gives a single entry per CDR3 protein. The profile covers approximately 890,000 distinct CDR3 sequences, with around an eighth appearing a single time and 1.5% to 2% taken by the ten largest. This CDR3 spans 13 amino acids. CDR1 is LGHDT and CDR2 is YNNKEL in the germline V gene (reference sequence). The J segment lost 3 bases and the V segment lost 5 bases, leaving 4 bases of the junction unmatched. This sample also belongs to another study, concerning yellow fever vaccine responses in identical twins.

The clonotype was recovered from a young woman in good health. The genes are TRBV3-1 and TRBJ2-7, with TRBD1 matching 7 bases. Specimen: PBMCs. The CDR3 bases are TGTGCCAGCAGCTGGGACAGAGACTACGAGCAGTACTTC. Residues: CASSWDRDYEQYF.